Given below is one T cell receptor (beta chain) in context. Its matching antigen is unknown. Other nucleotide sequences from this sample produce the same CDR3. The V segment lost 3 bases and the J segment 5 bases; nucleotides outside the gene matches: 6. The CDR3 is 14 amino acids. Germline-derived CDR1 and CDR2 are SGHNT and YYREEE (reference sequence). Both 60 Vbeta primers and 13 Jbeta primers went into the PCR. Some clones are missing from TCRdb's copy, which holds only in-frame ones; the method was immunoSEQ multiplex PCR. The sample's table shows 130,000 or so clones. The sample comes from a study of cytomegalovirus exposure and HLA in healthy donors. Points from the study as a whole: Later on, analysis showed that most CMV-associated TCR beta chains appeared to be HLA-restricted. Cytomegalovirus-associated TCR beta chains were listed, numbering more than 150. A few chains tied to CMV proved CMV antigen-specific in vitro. Association of a missense DCLRE1C variant with TCR beta V- and J-gene trimming was reported in a later analysis.

This chain links TRBV5-4 with TRBJ2-7; 9 nucleotides match TRBD1. Sequenced: PBMCs. The receptor was derived from a woman aged 55-70 years in good health and CMV-seronegative. The CDR3 DNA is TGTGCCAGCAGCTGGGAACAGGGGGCCCACGAGCAGTACTTC. The encoded protein is CASSWEQGAHEQYF.